What follows is one T cell receptor beta chain and its context. There are many counts of this clonotype. Its antigen remains unidentified. No quality values exist for individual bases; no much larger clone is one base distant. Ophthalmopathy patients had moderately to severely active disease, Clinical Activity Score of at least 3, NOSPECS grade of at least 4, and duration under 3 months. Any patient with an uncontrolled infection, another autoimmune disease, pregnancy or lactation was excluded. Diagnoses relied on clinical symptoms, serum thyroxine and TRAb, thyroid ultrasound and orbital computed tomography. Ficoll-Paque density gradient centrifugation was used to isolate PBMCs from approximately 10 ml of fresh peripheral blood. Trizol reagent was used to extract total RNA, and RNA quality was then checked on an Agilent 2100 Bioanalyzer. This entry comes from a study of T cells in Graves' hyperthyroidism and ophthalmopathy (dated by TCRdb to the late 2010s). About the full investigation: Peripheral blood was sampled at the time of initial diagnosis, prior to any treatment. TCR V-J signatures able to tell the groups apart were searched for in a discovery cohort of 90 to 100 patients, of whom fewer than 45 had Graves' ophthalmopathy and roughly 58 had stable Graves' hyperthyroidism. Prospective prediction of ophthalmopathy was tested in an independent validation cohort consisting of under 20 hyperthyroidism patients and more than 15 patients who later progressed to ophthalmopathy. The approximately 97 discovery patients were randomly divided into training and test sets at a 7:3 ratio. The study also compared thyroid tissue and blood T-cell repertoires from a handful of Graves' hyperthyroidism patients. Once sampling was done, hyperthyroidism patients were given methimazole at a starting dose of 30 mg daily, whereas ophthalmopathy patients were given high-dose intravenous methylprednisolone. The paper describes TCR Vbeta CDR3 sequencing of about 140 peripheral blood samples, made up of 43 ophthalmopathy patients, approximately 76 hyperthyroidism patients and 17 progressor patients. Study-level results and caveats: During validation, the model predicted progression to ophthalmopathy a median of approximately 6 months ahead of onset, with roughly 65% sensitivity and 72% to 80% specificity. A model built on a 13 V-J signature distinguished ophthalmopathy from stable hyperthyroidism, reaching around 88% sensitivity and about 81% specificity in cross-validation and 80%/75% in testing. Sample size was not statistically predetermined, and investigators were not blinded to group allocation. Most expanded thyroid clonotypes (frequency above 0.001) were also detected in blood, suggesting blood repertoires may reflect thyroid immune responses.

TCR beta CDR3 regions were amplified from RNA transcripts. A first-round RT-PCR of the TCR CDR3 used the HTBI primer set with the Qiagen OneStep RT-PCR kit. Libraries were constructed in a second round of multiplex PCR, after which size selection and purification were performed. Sequencing of the libraries was done on an Illumina HiSeq2000 using paired-end 100 bp reads. The study's processing was this. SOAPnuke was used to process the raw data, with reads discarded if the reads contained adapters or uncalled bases, had a mean Phred below 15, or lacked an exact constant-primer or identifier match. High-quality paired reads were merged using COPE v1.2.5, and each unique nucleotide sequence was defined as a clonotype. MiTCR v1.1 was used to align clonotypes to the IMGT TRBV, TRBD and TRBJ reference segments. The analysis included only V-J combinations with a frequency above 0.0001, which together covered 98% to 99.2% of the repertoires. A TCS score was defined as the ratio of F50 (clonal expansion) to E x V (chaos), with BLOSUM62-based TCRdist applied between CDR3 peptides within each V-J. Welch's t-statistics and random forest reduced just over 500 V-J features to around 14, which were used in a naive Bayes classifier (R e1071). The public sequencing data were trimmed at Q25 with fastp and processed into clonotypes with MiXCR by TCRdb, which kept only in-frame beta chains. Every entry covers one CDR3 protein and lists the most common genes and DNA from its rows. The V and J calls come from TCRdb's annotation, not from the publication. The sample table lists 360,000 or so distinct CDR3 sequences, nearly 15% of them with a count of one. The ten most abundant clones make up approximately 20% of the sample.

Trimming takes 5 bases from V and 2 bases from J, and the germline ends sit 12 bases apart. From cysteine to phenylalanine, the CDR3 is 14 amino acids long. Of the read, only the CDR3 DNA is kept; its 42 bases are in frame from base 1. The germline V gene encodes CDR1 SEHNR and CDR2 FQNEAQ (reference sequence). Sample: blood. The receptor chain draws on TRBV7-9 and TRBJ2-5; TRBD2 is possibly the D segment (6 matching bases). The TCR comes from a woman aged 55-69 years with Graves' ophthalmopathy. The CDR3 in this case is CASSPAGSQETQYF. The DNA reads TGTGCCAGCAGCCCAGCGGGTAGTCAAGAGACCCAGTACTTC.